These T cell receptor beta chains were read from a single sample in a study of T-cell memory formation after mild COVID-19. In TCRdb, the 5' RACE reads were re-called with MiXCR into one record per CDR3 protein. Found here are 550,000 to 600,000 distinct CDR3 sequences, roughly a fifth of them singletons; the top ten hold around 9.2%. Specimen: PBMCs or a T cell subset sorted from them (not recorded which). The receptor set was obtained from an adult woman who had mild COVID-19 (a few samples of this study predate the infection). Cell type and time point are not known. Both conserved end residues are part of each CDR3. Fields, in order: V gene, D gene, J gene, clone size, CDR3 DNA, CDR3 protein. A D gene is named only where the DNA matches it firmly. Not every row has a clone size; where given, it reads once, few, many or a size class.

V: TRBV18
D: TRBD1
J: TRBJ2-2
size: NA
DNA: TGTGCCAGCTCACCTAACCTGAACAGGGGGACGAACACCGGGGAGCTGTTTTTT
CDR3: CASSPNLNRGTNTGELFF

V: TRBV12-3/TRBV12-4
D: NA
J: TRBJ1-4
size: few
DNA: TGTGCCAGCAGTGCCAGGAGGGAGGTGGCTAATGAAAAACTGTTTTTT
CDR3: CASSARREVANEKLFF

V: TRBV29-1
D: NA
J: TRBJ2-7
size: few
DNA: TGCAGCGTTTCAACAGGGCAGGGAGGCTACGAGCAGTACTTC
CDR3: CSVSTGQGGYEQYF

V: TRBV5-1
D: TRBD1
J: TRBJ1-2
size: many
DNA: TGTGCCAGTTCGACAGGGGCCAACTATGGCTACACCTTC
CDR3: CASSTGANYGYTF

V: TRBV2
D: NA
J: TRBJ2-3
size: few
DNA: TGTGCCAGCAGTGATGAGGGGGAAGGCACAGATACGCAGTATTTT
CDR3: CASSDEGEGTDTQYF

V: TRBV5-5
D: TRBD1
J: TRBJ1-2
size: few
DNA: TGTGCCAGCAGCCTCAAACAGGGGGCTAAAGACTATGGCTACACCTTC
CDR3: CASSLKQGAKDYGYTF

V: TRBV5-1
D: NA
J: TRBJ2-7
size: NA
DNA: TGCGCCAGCAGCTTGGACGAGACTAGGGGCGAGCAGTACTTC
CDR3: CASSLDETRGEQYF

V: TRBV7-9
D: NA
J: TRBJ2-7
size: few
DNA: TGTGCCAGCAGGGCCGGACATTACGAGCAGTACTTC
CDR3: CASRAGHYEQYF

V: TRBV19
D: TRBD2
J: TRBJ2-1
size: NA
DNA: TGTGCCGTCGGACTAGCGGACTACAATGAGCAGTTCTTC
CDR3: CAVGLADYNEQFF

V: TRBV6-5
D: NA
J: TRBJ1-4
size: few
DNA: TGTGCCAGCAGTTCCTATGTAACTAATGAAAAACTGTTTTTT
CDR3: CASSSYVTNEKLFF